This T cell receptor (beta chain) was identified during a study of neurological immune-mediated disorders (dated by TCRdb to about 2019). About the investigation overall: Among the approximately 35 multiple sclerosis patients, relapsing-remitting MS accounted for about 31 and secondary progressive MS accounted for 3. Peripheral blood TCR-beta repertoires from patients with HTLV-I-associated myelopathy (HAM/TSP), patients with multiple sclerosis, and healthy controls were compared in the study using UMI-based sequencing. Of the roughly 68 subjects in the cohort, some 15 were HAM/TSP patients, approximately 34 were multiple sclerosis patients, and some 20 were healthy controls. The roughly 100 TCR-beta libraries covered PBMC samples along with longitudinal samples, technical triplicates, and paired sorted CD4+ and CD8+ T-cell subsets. Study-level results and caveats: No identical CDR3 amino acid sequences were shared among expanded clones across subjects, suggesting private TCR-beta repertoires in all groups. TCR clonal expansion was highest in HAM/TSP patients and lowest in MS patients, with MS patients falling below even healthy controls. No clinical or MRI features were associated with the MS cluster, and the authors said that larger cohorts are needed. Repertoires from 18 of 34 MS patients were grouped by phylogenetic analysis into a cluster of related CDR3 sequences, suggesting a possible repertoire-level signature.

There are a few counts of this clonotype. Its target antigen remains unknown. Base qualities are missing; no much larger clone stands one base away. For the unsorted PBMC libraries, 2 million PBMCs were stored in RNAlater at -80 degrees C until RNA extraction and were used to generate the libraries. The multiple sclerosis patients were enrolled in a US clinical protocol that used magnetic resonance imaging to evaluate disease progression. Peripheral blood underwent Ficoll-Hypaque density gradient centrifugation to isolate PBMCs, which were then cryopreserved in liquid nitrogen. To synthesize cDNA, template-switch 5'RACE was performed with a primer carrying a 10-nucleotide random unique molecular identifier so that each TCR transcript was tagged. Every sequencing run covered 15-18 subjects and yielded more than 180 million TCR-beta sequences. The RNeasy kit was used for extraction of total RNA. The KAPA Real-time Library Amplification kit was used to amplify TCR-beta VDJ regions with primers targeting the TCR constant region and the 5'RACE anchor. Sample indexes and Illumina adaptors were added in a first PCR, and a second PCR then increased library yield. After Ampure bead purification, the TCR product of roughly 650 bp was size-selected on a 2% E-gel SizeSelection system. Before pooling, library quality was checked on a Bioanalyzer, concentration was measured with Qubit, and libraries were quantified with the Kapa Library Quantification kit. Libraries were sequenced paired-end 2 x 150 bp on an Illumina HiSeq 2500. To increase sequence diversity, about 23-32% phiX was spiked into each library pool. The authors' pipeline ran thus. The quality-filtered reads were processed with the UMI-based MiGEC pipeline, whose error correction step removed more than 80% of the raw TCR sequences. IMGT germline references were used for alignment of VDJ genes, and clonotypes were defined by a unique CDR3 amino acid sequence together with V-J genes. VDJtools evaluated clonal expansion, Shannon diversity and CDR3 relatedness (CalcPairwiseDistances, ClusterSamples); CLCbio workbench built phylogenetic trees. Clones with at least 8 unique UMIs were defined as expanded, with this threshold being based on coefficient-of-variation modelling across technical triplicates. Using fastp at Q25 and MiXCR, TCRdb reprocessed the public reads and kept productive beta chains. Under each unique CDR3 protein, matching rows form one entry showing the most common genes and DNA. These V and J calls originate from TCRdb's pipeline instead of the authors' own analysis. Present in this sample are roughly 28,000 distinct CDR3 sequences, 3% to 3.5% of which were seen just once. The ten biggest clones cover more than 6% of the sample.

V and J are truncated by 1 base and 7 bases respectively, leaving an intervening sequence of 10 bases. According to the germline V gene (reference sequence), CDR1 reads SEHNR and CDR2 reads FQNEAQ. The CDR3 starts with the cysteine, ends with the phenylalanine, and has 14 residues. Just the 42-base CDR3 DNA is kept, in frame starting at base 1. The chain employs TRBV7-9 and TRBJ1-4; the D segment cannot be called with confidence. This sequence originates from a woman in her thirties with multiple sclerosis. Sequencing was carried out using PBMCs. The base sequence is TGTGCCAGCAGCTTAGGAAAGGCGGGTGAAAAACTGTTTTTT. This sequence encodes CASSLGKAGEKLFF.